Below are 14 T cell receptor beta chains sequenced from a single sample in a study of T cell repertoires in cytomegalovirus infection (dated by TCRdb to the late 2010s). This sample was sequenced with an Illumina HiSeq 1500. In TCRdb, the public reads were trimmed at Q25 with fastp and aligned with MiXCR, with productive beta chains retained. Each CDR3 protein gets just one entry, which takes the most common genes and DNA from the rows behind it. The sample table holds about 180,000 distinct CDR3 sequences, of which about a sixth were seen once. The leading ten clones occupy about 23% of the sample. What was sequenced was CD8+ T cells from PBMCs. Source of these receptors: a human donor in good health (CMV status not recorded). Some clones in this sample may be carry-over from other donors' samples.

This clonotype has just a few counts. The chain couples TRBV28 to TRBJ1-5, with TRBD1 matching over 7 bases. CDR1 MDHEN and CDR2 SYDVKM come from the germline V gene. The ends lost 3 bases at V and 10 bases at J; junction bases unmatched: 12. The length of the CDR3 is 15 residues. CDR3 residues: CASSFQGQPKLPQHF. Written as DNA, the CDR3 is TGTGCCAGCAGTTTTCAGGGACAGCCGAAACTACCCCAGCATTTT.

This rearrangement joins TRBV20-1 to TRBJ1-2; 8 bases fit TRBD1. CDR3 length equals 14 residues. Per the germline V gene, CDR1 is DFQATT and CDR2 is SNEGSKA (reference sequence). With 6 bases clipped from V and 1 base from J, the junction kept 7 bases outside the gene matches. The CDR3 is CSARGHIDNYGYTF. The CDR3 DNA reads TGCAGTGCCAGGGGGCATATCGATAACTATGGCTACACCTTC.

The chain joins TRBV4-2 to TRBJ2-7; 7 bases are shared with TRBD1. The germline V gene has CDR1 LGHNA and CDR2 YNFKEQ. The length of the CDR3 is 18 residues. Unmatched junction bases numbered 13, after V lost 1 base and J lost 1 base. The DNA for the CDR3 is TGTGCCAGCAGCCAAGTAAGTCTTGACAGGGCAACTTCCTACGAGCAGTACTTC. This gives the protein CASSQVSLDRATSYEQYF.

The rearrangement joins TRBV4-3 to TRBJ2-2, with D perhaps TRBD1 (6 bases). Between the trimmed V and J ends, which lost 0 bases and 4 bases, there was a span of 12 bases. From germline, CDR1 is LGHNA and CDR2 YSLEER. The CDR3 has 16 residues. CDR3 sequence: CASSQDTGSATGELFF. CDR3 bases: TGCGCCAGCAGCCAAGATACAGGGAGCGCCACCGGGGAGCTGTTTTTT.

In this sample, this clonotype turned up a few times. This chain's CDR3 is CASSYAATGDGYTF. CDR3 in DNA: TGTGCCAGCAGTTACGCCGCGACAGGGGATGGCTACACCTTC. The J gene is TRBJ1-2, the V gene TRBV6-2 or TRBV6-3, with 8 bases matching TRBD1. The trim removed 2 bases at V and 6 bases at J, leaving 5 bases unmatched. The germline V gene has CDR1 MNHEY and CDR2 SVGEGT. This CDR3 has 14 residues.

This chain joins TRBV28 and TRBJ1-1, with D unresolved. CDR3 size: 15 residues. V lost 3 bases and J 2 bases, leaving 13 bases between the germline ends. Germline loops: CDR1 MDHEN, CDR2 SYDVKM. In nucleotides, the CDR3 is TGTGCCAGCAGTTTGGGGAGCTGGGGTAACACTGAAGCTTTCTTT. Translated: CASSLGSWGNTEAFF.

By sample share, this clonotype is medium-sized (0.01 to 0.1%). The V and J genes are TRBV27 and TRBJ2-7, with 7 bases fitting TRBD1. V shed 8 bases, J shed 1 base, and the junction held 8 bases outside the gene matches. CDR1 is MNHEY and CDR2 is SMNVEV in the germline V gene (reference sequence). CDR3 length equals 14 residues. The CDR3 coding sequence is TGTGCCAGCGCAGGGGGTTGGAATTCCTACGAGCAGTACTTC. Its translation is CASAGGWNSYEQYF.

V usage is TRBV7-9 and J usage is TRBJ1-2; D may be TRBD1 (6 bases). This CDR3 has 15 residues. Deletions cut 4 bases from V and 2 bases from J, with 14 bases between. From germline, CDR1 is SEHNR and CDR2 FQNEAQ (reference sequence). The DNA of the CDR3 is TGTGCCAGCAGCTCCCCGGGGGCAAGGAACTATGGCTACACCTTC. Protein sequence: CASSSPGARNYGYTF.

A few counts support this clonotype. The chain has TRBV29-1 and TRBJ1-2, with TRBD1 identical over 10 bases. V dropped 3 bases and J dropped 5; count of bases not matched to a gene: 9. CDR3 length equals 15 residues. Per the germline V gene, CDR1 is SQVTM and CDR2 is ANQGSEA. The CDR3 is CSVDTWDRGSYGYTF. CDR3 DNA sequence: TGCAGCGTTGACACTTGGGACAGGGGAAGTTATGGCTACACCTTC.

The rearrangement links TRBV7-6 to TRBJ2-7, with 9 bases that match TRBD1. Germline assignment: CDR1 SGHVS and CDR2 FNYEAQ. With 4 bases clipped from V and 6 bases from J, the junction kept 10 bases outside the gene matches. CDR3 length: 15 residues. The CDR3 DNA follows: TGTGCCAGCAGCTGGCCGGGACAGGGAATTTCCGAGCAGTACTTC. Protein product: CASSWPGQGISEQYF.

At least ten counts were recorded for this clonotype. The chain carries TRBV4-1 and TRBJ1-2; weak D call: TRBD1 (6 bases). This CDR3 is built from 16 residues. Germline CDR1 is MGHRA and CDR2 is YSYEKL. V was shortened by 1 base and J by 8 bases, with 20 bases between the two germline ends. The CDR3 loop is CASSQGSTDSLRGYTF. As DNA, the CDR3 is TGCGCCAGCAGCCAAGGAAGTACGGACAGCCTGAGAGGCTACACCTTC.

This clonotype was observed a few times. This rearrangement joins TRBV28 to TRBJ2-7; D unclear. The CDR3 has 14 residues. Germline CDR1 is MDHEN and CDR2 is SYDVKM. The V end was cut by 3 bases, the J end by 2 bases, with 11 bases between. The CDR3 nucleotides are TGTGCCAGCAGTTTGAGCCTTACCACCTACGAGCAGTACTTC. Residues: CASSLSLTTYEQYF.

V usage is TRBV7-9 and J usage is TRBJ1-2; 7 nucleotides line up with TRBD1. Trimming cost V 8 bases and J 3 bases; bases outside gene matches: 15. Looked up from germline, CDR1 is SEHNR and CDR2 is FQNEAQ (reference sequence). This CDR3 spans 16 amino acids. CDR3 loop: CASLYSETGTDYGYTF. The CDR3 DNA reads TGTGCCAGCCTTTATTCTGAGACAGGGACGGACTATGGCTACACCTTC.

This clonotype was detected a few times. This CDR3 reads CASSFGQASTDTQYF. CDR3 sequence (DNA): TGTGCCAGCAGTTTCGGACAGGCGAGCACAGATACGCAGTATTTT. This chain links TRBV28 with TRBJ2-3; 7 bases match TRBD1. The V segment lost 3 bases and the J segment 0 bases; nucleotides outside the gene matches: 3. CDR1 and CDR2 (germline): MDHEN, SYDVKM. The CDR3 totals 15 residues.